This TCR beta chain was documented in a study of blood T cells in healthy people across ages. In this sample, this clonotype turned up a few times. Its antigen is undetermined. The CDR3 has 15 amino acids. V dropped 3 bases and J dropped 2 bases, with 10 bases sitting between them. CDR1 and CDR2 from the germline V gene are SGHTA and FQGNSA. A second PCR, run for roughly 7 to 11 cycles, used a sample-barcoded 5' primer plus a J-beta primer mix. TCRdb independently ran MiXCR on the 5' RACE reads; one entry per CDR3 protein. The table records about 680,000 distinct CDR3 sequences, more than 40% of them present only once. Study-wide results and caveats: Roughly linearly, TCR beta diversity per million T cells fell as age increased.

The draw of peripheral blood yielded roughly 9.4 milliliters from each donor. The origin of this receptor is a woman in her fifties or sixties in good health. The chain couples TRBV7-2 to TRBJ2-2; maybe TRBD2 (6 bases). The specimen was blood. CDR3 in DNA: TGTGCCAGCAGCTTGGGCGGGACTAACACCGGGGAGCTGTTTTTT. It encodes CASSLGGTNTGELFF.